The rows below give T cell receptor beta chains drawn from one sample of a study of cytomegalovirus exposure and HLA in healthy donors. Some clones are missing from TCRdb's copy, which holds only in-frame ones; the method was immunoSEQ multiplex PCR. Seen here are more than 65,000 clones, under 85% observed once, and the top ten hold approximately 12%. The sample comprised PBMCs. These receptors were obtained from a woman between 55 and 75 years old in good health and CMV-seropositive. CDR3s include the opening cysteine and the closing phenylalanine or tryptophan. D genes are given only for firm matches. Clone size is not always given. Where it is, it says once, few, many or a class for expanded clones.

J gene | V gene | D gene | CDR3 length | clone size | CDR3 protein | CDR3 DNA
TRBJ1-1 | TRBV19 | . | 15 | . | CASSGGFGLNTEAFF | TGTGCCAGTAGTGGAGGGTTCGGTTTGAACACTGAAGCTTTCTTT
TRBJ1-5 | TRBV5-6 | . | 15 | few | CASSHRRSSNQPQHF | TGTGCCAGCAGCCACAGACGGTCTAGCAATCAGCCCCAGCATTTT
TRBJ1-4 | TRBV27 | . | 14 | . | CASSLRRNNEKLFF | TGTGCCAGCAGTTTACGGCGGAATAATGAAAAACTGTTTTTT
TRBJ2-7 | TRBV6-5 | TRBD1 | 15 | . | CASSLEGAWAYEQYF | TGTGCCAGCAGTTTAGAGGGGGCGTGGGCCTACGAGCAGTACTTC
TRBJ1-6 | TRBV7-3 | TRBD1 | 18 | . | CASSPKDLHGTGISPLHF | TGTGCCAGCAGCCCTAAGGACCTCCACGGGACAGGGATTTCACCCCTCCACTTT
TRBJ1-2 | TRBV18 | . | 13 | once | CASSPFEADGYTF | TGTGCCAGCTCACCGTTCGAAGCGGATGGCTACACCTTC
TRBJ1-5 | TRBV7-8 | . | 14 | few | CASSSRGSNQPQHF | TGTGCCAGCAGCTCCCGGGGTAGCAATCAGCCCCAGCATTTT
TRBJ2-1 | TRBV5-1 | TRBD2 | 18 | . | CASSLDGALAGSYNEQFF | TGCGCCAGCAGCTTGGACGGCGCCCTAGCGGGGTCTTACAATGAGCAGTTCTTC
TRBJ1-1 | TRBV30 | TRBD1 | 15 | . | CAWTNRDRGGTEAFF | TGTGCCTGGACAAACCGGGACAGGGGTGGAACTGAAGCTTTCTTT
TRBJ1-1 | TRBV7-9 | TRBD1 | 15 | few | CASSFGDRGGTEAFF | TGTGCCAGCAGCTTCGGCGACAGGGGGGGCACTGAAGCTTTCTTT
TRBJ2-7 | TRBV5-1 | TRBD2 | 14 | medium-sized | CASSLAGTSYEQYF | TGCGCCAGCAGCTTAGCGGGAACCTCCTACGAGCAGTACTTC
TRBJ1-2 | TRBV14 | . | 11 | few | CASSHLGGYTF | TGTGCCAGCAGCCATCTAGGTGGCTACACCTTC
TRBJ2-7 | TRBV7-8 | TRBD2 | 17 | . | CASSSPGLAGNPFEQYF | TGTGCCAGCAGCTCTCCGGGACTAGCGGGCAATCCCTTCGAGCAGTACTTC
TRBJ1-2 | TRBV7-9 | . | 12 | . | CASSLAQGELTF | TGTGCCAGCAGCTTAGCACAGGGTGAGCTCACCTTC
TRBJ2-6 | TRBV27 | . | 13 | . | CASRASGANVLTF | TGTGCCAGCAGAGCCTCTGGGGCCAACGTCCTGACTTTC
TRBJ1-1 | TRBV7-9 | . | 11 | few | CASSPPGAAFF | TGTGCCAGCAGTCCCCCAGGGGCAGCTTTCTTT
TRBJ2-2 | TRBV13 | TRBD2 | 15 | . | CASSARGGRGGELFF | TGTGCCAGCAGCGCCCGGGGGGGCCGAGGCGGGGAGCTGTTTTTT
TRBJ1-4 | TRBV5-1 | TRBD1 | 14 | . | CASRSGTGYEKLFF | TGCGCCAGCAGATCCGGGACAGGGTATGAAAAACTGTTTTTT
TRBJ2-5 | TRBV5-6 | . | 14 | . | CAGSLGSRQETQYF | TGTGCCGGCAGCTTGGGTTCCCGCCAAGAGACCCAGTACTTC
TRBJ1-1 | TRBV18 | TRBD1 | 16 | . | CASSPRQGGLNTEAFF | TGTGCCAGCTCACCGCGACAGGGGGGGCTGAACACTGAAGCTTTCTTT
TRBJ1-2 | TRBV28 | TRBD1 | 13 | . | CASSSGTGEGYTF | TGTGCCAGCAGTTCCGGGACAGGGGAAGGCTACACCTTC
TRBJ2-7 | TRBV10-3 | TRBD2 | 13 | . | CAIRAGGPGEQYF | TGTGCCATCAGGGCGGGAGGGCCTGGCGAGCAGTACTTC
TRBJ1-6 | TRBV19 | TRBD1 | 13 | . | CASSWDRDAPLHF | TGTGCCAGTAGTTGGGACAGAGACGCACCCCTCCACTTT
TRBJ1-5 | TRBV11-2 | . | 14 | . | CASSLSGVNQPQHF | TGTGCCAGCAGCTTGTCAGGGGTCAATCAGCCCCAGCATTTT
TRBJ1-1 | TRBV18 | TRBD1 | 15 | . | CASSPLGQGRDEAFF | TGTGCCAGCTCACCCCTGGGACAGGGCAGGGATGAAGCTTTCTTT
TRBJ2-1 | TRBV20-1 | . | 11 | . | CSPGSYNEQFF | TGCAGTCCGGGGTCATACAATGAGCAGTTCTTC
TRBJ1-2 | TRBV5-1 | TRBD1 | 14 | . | CASSSTGGDYGYTF | TGCGCCAGCAGCTCTACAGGGGGTGACTATGGCTACACCTTC
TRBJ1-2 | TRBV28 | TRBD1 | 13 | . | CASSLDRAWGYTF | TGTGCCAGCAGTTTGGACAGGGCTTGGGGCTACACCTTC
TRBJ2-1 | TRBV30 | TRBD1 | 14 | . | CAWRAGTGGNEQFF | TGTGCCTGGAGGGCCGGGACAGGGGGCAATGAGCAGTTCTTC
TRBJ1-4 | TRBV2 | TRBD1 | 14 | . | CASSQQGLKEKLFF | TGTGCCAGCAGTCAACAGGGGCTTAAGGAAAAACTGTTTTTT
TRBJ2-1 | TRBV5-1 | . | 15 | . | CASSSGGVEYNEQFF | TGCGCCAGCAGCTCTGGAGGGGTCGAATACAATGAGCAGTTCTTC
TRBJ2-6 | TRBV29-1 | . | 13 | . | CSVVGAGANVLTF | TGCAGCGTTGTTGGGGCGGGGGCCAACGTCCTGACTTTC
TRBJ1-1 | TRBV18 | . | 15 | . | CASSPEAGRNTEAFF | TGTGCCAGCTCACCGGAGGCGGGAAGGAACACTGAAGCTTTCTTT
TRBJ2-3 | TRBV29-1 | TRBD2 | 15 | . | CSVASLAGRTDTQYF | TGCAGCGTTGCGTCTCTAGCGGGGCGCACAGATACGCAGTATTTT
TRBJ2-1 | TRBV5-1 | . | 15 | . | CASSLAPGSVNEQFF | TGCGCCAGCAGCTTGGCACCAGGATCCGTCAATGAGCAGTTCTTC
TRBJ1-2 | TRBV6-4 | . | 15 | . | CASSEEVGFGYGYTF | TGTGCCAGCAGTGAAGAGGTCGGATTCGGCTATGGCTACACCTTC
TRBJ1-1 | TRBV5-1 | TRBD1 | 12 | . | CATGTGGPDAFF | TGCGCCACCGGGACAGGGGGTCCTGATGCTTTCTTT
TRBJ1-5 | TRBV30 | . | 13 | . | CAWSVQANQPQHF | TGTGCCTGGAGTGTGCAGGCTAATCAGCCCCAGCATTTT
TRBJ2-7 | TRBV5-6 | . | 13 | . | CASSLIQNYEQYF | TGTGCCAGCAGCTTGATACAGAACTACGAGCAGTACTTC
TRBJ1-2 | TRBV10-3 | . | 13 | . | CAISGTSGYGYTF | TGTGCCATCAGTGGGACATCCGGCTATGGCTACACCTTC
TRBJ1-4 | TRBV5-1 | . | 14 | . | CASHMGREGEKLFF | TGCGCCAGCCACATGGGCAGGGAGGGGGAAAAACTGTTTTTT
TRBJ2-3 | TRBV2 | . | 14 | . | CASSEGGPTDTQYF | TGTGCCAGCAGTGAAGGGGGGCCCACAGATACGCAGTATTTT
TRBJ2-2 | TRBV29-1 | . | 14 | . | CSVAGAGSYRELFF | TGCAGCGTTGCCGGGGCCGGGAGCTATCGGGAGCTGTTTTTT
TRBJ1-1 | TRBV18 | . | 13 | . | CASSPLDSAEAFF | TGTGCCAGCTCACCACTGGACAGCGCTGAAGCTTTCTTT
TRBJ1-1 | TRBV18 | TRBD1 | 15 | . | CASSPGTGGGTEAFF | TGTGCCAGCTCACCAGGGACAGGGGGTGGCACTGAAGCTTTCTTT
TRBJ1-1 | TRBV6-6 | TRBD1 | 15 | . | CASSGRQGPNTEAFF | TGTGCCAGCAGTGGCCGACAGGGACCAAACACTGAAGCTTTCTTT
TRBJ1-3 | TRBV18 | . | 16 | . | CASSKGDSSSGNTIYF | TGTGCCAGCTCGAAAGGGGACTCGAGCTCTGGAAACACCATATATTTT
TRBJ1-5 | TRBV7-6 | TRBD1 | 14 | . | CASSPGQGSQPQHF | TGTGCCAGCAGCCCCGGACAGGGAAGTCAGCCCCAGCATTTT
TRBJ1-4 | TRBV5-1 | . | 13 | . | CASSLAGAEKLFF | TGCGCCAGCAGTCTAGCGGGGGCTGAAAAACTGTTTTTT
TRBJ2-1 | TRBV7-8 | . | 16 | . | CASSLVGANSYNEQFF | TGTGCCAGCAGCTTAGTCGGAGCGAACTCCTACAATGAGCAGTTCTTC
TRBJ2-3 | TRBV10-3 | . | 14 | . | CAISARERTDTQYF | TGTGCCATCAGTGCCCGGGAACGCACAGATACGCAGTATTTT